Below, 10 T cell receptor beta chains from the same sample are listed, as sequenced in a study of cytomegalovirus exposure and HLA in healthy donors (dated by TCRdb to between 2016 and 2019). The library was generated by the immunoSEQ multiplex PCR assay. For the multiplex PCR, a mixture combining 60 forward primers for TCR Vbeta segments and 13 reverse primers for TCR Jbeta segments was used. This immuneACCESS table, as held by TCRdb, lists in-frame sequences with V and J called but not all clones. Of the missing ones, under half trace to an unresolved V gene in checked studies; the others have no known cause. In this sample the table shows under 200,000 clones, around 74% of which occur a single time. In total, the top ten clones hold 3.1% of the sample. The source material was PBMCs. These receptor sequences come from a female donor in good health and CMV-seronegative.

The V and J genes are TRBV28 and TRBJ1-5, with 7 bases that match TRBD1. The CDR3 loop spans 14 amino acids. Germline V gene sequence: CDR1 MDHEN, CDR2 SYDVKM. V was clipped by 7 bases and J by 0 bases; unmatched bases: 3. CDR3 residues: CASTWDSSNQPQHF. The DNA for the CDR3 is TGTGCCAGCACCTGGGACAGTAGCAATCAGCCCCAGCATTTT.

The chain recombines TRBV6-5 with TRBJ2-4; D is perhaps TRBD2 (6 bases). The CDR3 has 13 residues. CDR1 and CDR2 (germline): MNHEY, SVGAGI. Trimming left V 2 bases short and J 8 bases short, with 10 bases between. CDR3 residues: CASSYGRIDIQYF. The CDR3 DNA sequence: TGTGCCAGCAGTTACGGGAGGATCGACATTCAGTACTTC.

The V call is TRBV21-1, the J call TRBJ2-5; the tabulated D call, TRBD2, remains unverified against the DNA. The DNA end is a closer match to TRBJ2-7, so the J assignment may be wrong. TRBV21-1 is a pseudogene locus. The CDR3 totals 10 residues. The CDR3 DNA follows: TGTGCCAGCAGCCCCTACGAGCAGTACTTC. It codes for CASSPYEQYF.

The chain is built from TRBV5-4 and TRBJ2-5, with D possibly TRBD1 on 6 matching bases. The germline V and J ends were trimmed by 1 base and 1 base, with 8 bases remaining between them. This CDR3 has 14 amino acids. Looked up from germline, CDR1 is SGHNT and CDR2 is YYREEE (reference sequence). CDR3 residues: CASSLTGPQETQYF. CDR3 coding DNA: TGTGCCAGCAGCTTGACAGGGCCCCAAGAGACCCAGTACTTC.

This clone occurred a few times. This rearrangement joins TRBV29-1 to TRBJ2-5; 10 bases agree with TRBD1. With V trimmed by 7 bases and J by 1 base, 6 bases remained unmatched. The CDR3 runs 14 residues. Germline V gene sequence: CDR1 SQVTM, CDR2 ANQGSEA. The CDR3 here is CSGTGTGAQETQYF. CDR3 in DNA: TGCAGCGGTACCGGGACAGGGGCCCAAGAGACCCAGTACTTC.

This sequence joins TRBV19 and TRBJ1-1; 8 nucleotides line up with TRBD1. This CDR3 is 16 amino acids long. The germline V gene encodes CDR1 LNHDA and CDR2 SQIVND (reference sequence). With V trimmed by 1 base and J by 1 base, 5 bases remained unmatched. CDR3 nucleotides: TGTGCCAGTAGTATAGCACAGGGGGTTAGGAACACTGAAGCTTTCTTT. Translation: CASSIAQGVRNTEAFF.

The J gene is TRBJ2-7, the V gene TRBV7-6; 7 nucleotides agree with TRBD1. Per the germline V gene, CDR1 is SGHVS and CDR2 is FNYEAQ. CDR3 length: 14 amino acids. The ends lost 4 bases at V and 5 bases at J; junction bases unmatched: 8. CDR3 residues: CASSSSDRPDEQYF. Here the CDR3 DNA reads TGTGCCAGCAGCTCGTCGGACAGGCCCGACGAGCAGTACTTC. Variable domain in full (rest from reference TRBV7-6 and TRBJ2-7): GAGVSQSPRYKVTKRGQDVALRCDPISGHVSLYWYRQALGQGPEFLTYFNYEAQQDKSGLPNDRFSAERPEGSISTLTIQRTEQRDSAMYRCASSSSDRPDEQYFGPGTRLTVT.

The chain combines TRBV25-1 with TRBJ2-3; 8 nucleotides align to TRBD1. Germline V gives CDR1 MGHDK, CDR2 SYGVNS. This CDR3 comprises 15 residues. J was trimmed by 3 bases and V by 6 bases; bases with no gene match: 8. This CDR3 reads CASSLTGVVTDTQYF. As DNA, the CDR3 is TGTGCCAGCAGCCTGACAGGGGTCGTGACAGATACGCAGTATTTT.

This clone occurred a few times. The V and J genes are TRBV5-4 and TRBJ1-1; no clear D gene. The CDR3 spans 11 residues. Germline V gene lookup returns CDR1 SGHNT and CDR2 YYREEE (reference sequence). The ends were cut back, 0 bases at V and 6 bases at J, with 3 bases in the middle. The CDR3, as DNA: TGTGCCAGCAGCTTGGGAGCTGAAGCTTTCTTT. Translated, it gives CASSLGAEAFF.

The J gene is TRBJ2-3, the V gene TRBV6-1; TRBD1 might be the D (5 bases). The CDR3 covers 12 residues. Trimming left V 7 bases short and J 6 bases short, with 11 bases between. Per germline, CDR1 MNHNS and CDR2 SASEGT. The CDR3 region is CASTQALDTQYF. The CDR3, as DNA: TGTGCCAGCACACAGGCTCTCGATACGCAGTATTTT.